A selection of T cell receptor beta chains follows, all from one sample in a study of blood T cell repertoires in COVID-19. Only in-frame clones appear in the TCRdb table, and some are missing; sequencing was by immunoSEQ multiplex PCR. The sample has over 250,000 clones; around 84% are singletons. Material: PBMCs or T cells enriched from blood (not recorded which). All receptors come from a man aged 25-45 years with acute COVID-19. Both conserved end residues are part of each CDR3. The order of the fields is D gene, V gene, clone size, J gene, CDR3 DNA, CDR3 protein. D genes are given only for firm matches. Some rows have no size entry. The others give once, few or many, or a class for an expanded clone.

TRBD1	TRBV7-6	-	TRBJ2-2	TGTGCCAGCAGCTGGGGCTCCACAGGGGACACCGGGGAGCTGTTTTTT	CASSWGSTGDTGELFF
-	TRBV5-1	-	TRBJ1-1	TGCGCCAGCAGCTTGCAAGAGGGGGATTGGGCTGAAGCTTTCTTT	CASSLQEGDWAEAFF
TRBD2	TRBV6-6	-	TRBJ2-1	TGTGCCAGCAGCCCCAGGGGAGCGGGAGGGGGAAATGAGCAGTTCTTC	CASSPRGAGGGNEQFF
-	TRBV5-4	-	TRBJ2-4	TGTGCCAGCAGCTTGCCCACCTTAGGAGGGGCCAAAAACATTCAGTACTTC	CASSLPTLGGAKNIQYF
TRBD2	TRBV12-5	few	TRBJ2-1	TGTGCTAGTGGTCCCGCGGGGGAATTCTACAATGAGCAGTTCTTC	CASGPAGEFYNEQFF
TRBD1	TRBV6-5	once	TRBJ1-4	TGTGCCAGCAGAAGACAGGGCCGTACTAATGAAAAACTGTTTTTT	CASRRQGRTNEKLFF
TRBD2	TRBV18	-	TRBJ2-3	TGTGCCAGCTCAACCTCCCCGACTAGCGGGCGTAGCACAGATACGCAGTATTTT	CASSTSPTSGRSTDTQYF
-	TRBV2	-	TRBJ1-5	TGTGCCAGCAACAGGGACAATCAGCCCCAGCATTTT	CASNRDNQPQHF
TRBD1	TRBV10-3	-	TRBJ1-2	TGTGCCATCAGTGAGGGGGACAGGGGGAGTCATGGCTACACCTTC	CAISEGDRGSHGYTF
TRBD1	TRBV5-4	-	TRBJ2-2	TGTGCCAGCAGCCAAGAGCGACAGGGGGCGTCGAACACCGGGGAGCTGTTTTTT	CASSQERQGASNTGELFF
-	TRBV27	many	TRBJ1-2	TGTGCCAGCAGTCCCGGGGGGAAGGGTTATGGCTACACCTTC	CASSPGGKGYGYTF
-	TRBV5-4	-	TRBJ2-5	TGTGCCAGCAGCTTGGCCGGGTCAAAAGAAGAGACCCAGTACTTC	CASSLAGSKEETQYF
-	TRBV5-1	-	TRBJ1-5	TGCGCCAGCAGCTTGGGGGGGCTAACGGATCAGCCCCAGCATTTT	CASSLGGLTDQPQHF
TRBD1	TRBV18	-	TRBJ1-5	TGTGCCAGCCACGCCGGGACAGGGGGCAATCAGCCCCAGCATTTT	CASHAGTGGNQPQHF
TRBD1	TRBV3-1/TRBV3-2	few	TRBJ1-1	TGTGCCAGCAGCCACTCGACAGGGCGCACTGAAGCTTTCTTT	CASSHSTGRTEAFF
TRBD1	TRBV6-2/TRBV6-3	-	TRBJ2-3	TGTGCCAGCAGTACGGAGACAGGGGTCACTATCACAGATACGCAGTATTTT	CASSTETGVTITDTQYF
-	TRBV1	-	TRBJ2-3	TGCACCAGCAGCCAAGATCTTGGCAGGGTGGATACGCAGTATTTT	CTSSQDLGRVDTQYF
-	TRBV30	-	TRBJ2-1	TGTGCCTGGAGTGACTACGTCATTGCTGAGCAGTTCTTC	CAWSDYVIAEQFF
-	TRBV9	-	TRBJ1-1	TGTGCCAGCAGCGTAGGGCCGGGTGGCACTGAAGCTTTCTTT	CASSVGPGGTEAFF
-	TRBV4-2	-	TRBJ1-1	TGTGCCAGCAGCCAAGGGCCGGGAGGAAACACTGAAGCTTTCTTT	CASSQGPGGNTEAFF
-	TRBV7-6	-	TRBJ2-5	TGTGCCAGCAGCTTAGCCGGGAGCGGGGAGACCCAGTACTTC	CASSLAGSGETQYF
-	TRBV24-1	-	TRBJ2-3	TGTGCCACCAGTGACGGGTCCTCAGATACGCAGTATTTT	CATSDGSSDTQYF
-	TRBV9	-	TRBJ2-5	TGTGCCAGCAGCGTAGAGCCAATTCAAGAGACCCAGTACTTC	CASSVEPIQETQYF
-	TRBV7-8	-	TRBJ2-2	TGTGCCAGCAGCTTAGGTCAGATCGGGGAGCTGTTTTTT	CASSLGQIGELFF
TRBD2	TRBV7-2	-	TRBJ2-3	TGTGCCAGCAGCCCCCAGGGGCGGGGGGGTCTGGGAGATACGCAGTATTTT	CASSPQGRGGLGDTQYF
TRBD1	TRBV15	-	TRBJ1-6	TGTGCCACCAGCAGGACAGGGATAGCTTATCCACCCCTCCACTTT	CATSRTGIAYPPLHF
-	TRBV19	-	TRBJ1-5	TGTGCCAGTACACAGGGTGGTCAGCCCCAGCATTTT	CASTQGGQPQHF
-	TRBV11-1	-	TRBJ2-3	TGTGCCAGCAGCTCCCGGACACAACTCGGCGATACGCAGTATTTT	CASSSRTQLGDTQYF
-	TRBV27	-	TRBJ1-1	TGTGCCAGCAGTTCAGGGGAGCTCACTGAAGCTTTCTTT	CASSSGELTEAFF
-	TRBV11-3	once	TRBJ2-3	TGTGCCAGCAGCTTTGTAGCAGATACGCAGTATTTT	CASSFVADTQYF
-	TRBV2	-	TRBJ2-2	TGTGCCAGCAGTGAACAGAAGAACACCGGGGAGCTGTTTTTT	CASSEQKNTGELFF
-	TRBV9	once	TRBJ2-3	TGTGCCAGCAGCGTAGGAGGTGGAACTAGCACAGATACGCAGTATTTT	CASSVGGGTSTDTQYF
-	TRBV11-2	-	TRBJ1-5	TGTGCCAGCAGCTTAGCACATCGGCGGGTTTATAGCAATCAGCCCCAGCATTTT	CASSLAHRRVYSNQPQHF
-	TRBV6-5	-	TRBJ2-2	TGTGCCAGCAGTTACAGGGGGTTGCGTACCGGGGAGCTGTTTTTT	CASSYRGLRTGELFF
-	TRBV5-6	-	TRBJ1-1	TGTGCCAGCAGCTTTTGGGACAAGAACACTGAAGCTTTCTTT	CASSFWDKNTEAFF
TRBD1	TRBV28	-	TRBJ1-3	TGTGCCAGCGGAATGACAGGGGGCAGTTTGAAAATAAACACCATATATTTT	CASGMTGGSLKINTIYF
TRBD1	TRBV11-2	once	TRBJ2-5	TGTGCCAGCAGCTTAGCGCACAGGGGTTCAGAGACCCAGTACTTC	CASSLAHRGSETQYF
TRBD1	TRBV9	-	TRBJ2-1	TGTGCCAGCAGCGTTGGGGACAGGGAAAGGAATGAGCAGTTCTTC	CASSVGDRERNEQFF
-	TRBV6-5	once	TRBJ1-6	TGTGCCAGCAGTTACTCATGGGCAGGGAGGGGTTCACCCCTCCACTTT	CASSYSWAGRGSPLHF
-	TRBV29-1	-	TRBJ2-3	TGCAGCGTTGAAGGTCTGACAGATACGCAGTATTTT	CSVEGLTDTQYF
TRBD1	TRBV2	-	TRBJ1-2	TGTGCCAGCAGAGTAGACAGGGGCTACTCTAACTATGGCTACACCTTC	CASRVDRGYSNYGYTF
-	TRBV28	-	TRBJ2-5	TGTGCCAGCAGTTTAGGGACACTTGAACAAGAGACCCAGTACTTC	CASSLGTLEQETQYF
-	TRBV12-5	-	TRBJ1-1	TGTGCTAGTGGGCCACGAGGGACTGTGAACACTGAAGCTTTCTTT	CASGPRGTVNTEAFF
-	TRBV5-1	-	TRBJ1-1	TGTGCCAGCAGCCCGGCCCCGAGGGTGAACACTGAAGCTTTCTTT	CASSPAPRVNTEAFF
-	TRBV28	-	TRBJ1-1	TGTGCCAGCAGTTTTGGGGGGGGAGCATACACTGAAGCTTTCTTT	CASSFGGGAYTEAFF
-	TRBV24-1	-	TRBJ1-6	TGTGCCTCTCAAAGCTTGGATAATTCACCCCTCCACTTT	CASQSLDNSPLHF
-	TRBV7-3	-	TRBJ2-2	TGTGCCAGCAGCTTAACGAATAGTCCCGGGGAGCTGTTTTTT	CASSLTNSPGELFF
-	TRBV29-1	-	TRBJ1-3	TGCAGCGTGGCAGGGCCGAGGGGAAACACCATATATTTT	CSVAGPRGNTIYF
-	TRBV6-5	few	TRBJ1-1	TGTGCCAGCAGTTACAGTCGGGGGGGCACTGAAGCTTTCTTT	CASSYSRGGTEAFF
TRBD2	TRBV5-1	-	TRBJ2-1	TGTGCCAGCAGCTTGGTCCTACTAGCGGGAGGAACTAATGAGCAGTTCTTC	CASSLVLLAGGTNEQFF
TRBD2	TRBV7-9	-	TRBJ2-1	TGTGCCAGCAGCTCACCGGGACTAGCAGACGATGAGCAGTTCTTC	CASSSPGLADDEQFF